A selection of T cell receptor beta chains follows, all from one sample in a study of neurological immune-mediated disorders. TCRdb re-called the 5' RACE reads through MiXCR, storing one row per CDR3 protein. The sample holds about 19,000 distinct CDR3 sequences, roughly 2.6% seen once. The sample taken for sequencing was PBMCs. These TCRs come from a woman between 18 and 29 years old with multiple sclerosis. Both conserved end residues are part of each CDR3. A D gene is named only where the DNA matches it firmly. Only some rows state a clone size, as once, few, many or a class for expanded clones.

size | J | V | D | DNA | CDR3
. | TRBJ1-1 | TRBV20-1 | . | TGCAGTGCTAGAGGGGGGAGTGGGAACACTGAAGCTTTCTTT | CSARGGSGNTEAFF
many | TRBJ2-7 | TRBV12-3/TRBV12-4 | . | TGTGCCAGCAGTTTAAAGGTGGCCCAGTACTTC | CASSLKVAQYF
many | TRBJ2-3 | TRBV9 | . | TGTGCCAGCAGCGTAGAAGGGGCGGGAGATACGCAGTATTTT | CASSVEGAGDTQYF
. | TRBJ2-7 | TRBV20-1 | TRBD1 | TGCAGTGCCGCACAGGGGACCTCAAGAGAGCAGTACTTC | CSAAQGTSREQYF
many | TRBJ1-6 | TRBV10-3 | . | TGTGCCATCAGCCGGGAGACTACTAATTCACCCCTCCACTTT | CAISRETTNSPLHF
many | TRBJ1-1 | TRBV5-1 | TRBD1 | TGCGCCAGCAGCCGGGACAGATTCAACACTGAAGCTTTCTTT | CASSRDRFNTEAFF
medium-sized | TRBJ1-1 | TRBV12-3/TRBV12-4 | . | TGTGCCAGCAGTGTGGCAGGTGAGATGAACACTGAAGCTTTCTTT | CASSVAGEMNTEAFF
few | TRBJ1-6 | TRBV2 | . | TGTGCCAGCAGGCAGGGAAGTAATAATTCACCCCTCCACTTT | CASRQGSNNSPLHF
many | TRBJ1-1 | TRBV5-1 | . | TGCGCCAGCAGTATGACCTCGACTGAAGCTTTCTTT | CASSMTSTEAFF
few | TRBJ1-6 | TRBV20-1 | TRBD1 | TGCAGTGTGGTAACAGGGGCTCTTATCTCCCCCCTCAACTTT | CSVVTGALISPLNF
many | TRBJ2-5 | TRBV20-1 | . | TGCAGTGCTAGAGATCCGGGCGGCCAAGAGACCCAGTACTTC | CSARDPGGQETQYF
few | TRBJ1-5 | TRBV7-8 | . | TGTGCCAGCAGCTTTAGTAGCAATCAGCCCCAGAATTTT | CASSFSSNQPQNF
many | TRBJ2-5 | TRBV7-9 | . | TGTGCCAGCAGCTTGACGGACCTGAGTTTTCGAGAGACCCAGTACTTC | CASSLTDLSFRETQYF
many | TRBJ2-2 | TRBV7-9 | . | TGTGCCAGCAGTCCAAGATTAGGCGGGGAGCTGTTTTTT | CASSPRLGGELFF
many | TRBJ1-1 | TRBV7-6 | . | TGTGCCAGCAGCCCAGGGGTCGGGGCGGAGAACACTGAAGCTTTCTTT | CASSPGVGAENTEAFF
many | TRBJ1-1 | TRBV14 | TRBD1 | TGTGCCAGCAGCCAGCACATACAGGGGGATCACACTGAAGCTTTCTTT | CASSQHIQGDHTEAFF
many | TRBJ1-2 | TRBV12-3/TRBV12-4 | . | TGTGCCAGCAGCCGCGTTACGGGTTCGGATGGCTACACCTTC | CASSRVTGSDGYTF
many | TRBJ2-7 | TRBV20-1 | TRBD1 | TGCAGTGCTAGATTGCAGGGGGCGACATACGAGCAGTACTTC | CSARLQGATYEQYF
many | TRBJ2-3 | TRBV11-3 | TRBD2 | TGTGCCAGCAGCTTCGGCGGGAGTGAGATTGATACGCAGTATTTT | CASSFGGSEIDTQYF
many | TRBJ1-2 | TRBV20-1 | TRBD1 | TGCAGTGCTAGAGAACAGGGGCCTTTTCTTTATGGCTACACCTTC | CSAREQGPFLYGYTF
. | TRBJ2-5 | TRBV6-6 | . | TGTGCCAGCAGTTACCACGAGACCCAGTACTTC | CASSYHETQYF
many | TRBJ2-3 | TRBV20-1 | . | TGCAGTGCTAGTCCTGCCCACACAGATACGCAGTATTTT | CSASPAHTDTQYF
many | TRBJ2-1 | TRBV2 | TRBD2 | TGTGCCAGCAGCCTTCCGACTAGCGGGACCTACAATGAGCAGTTCTTC | CASSLPTSGTYNEQFF
many | TRBJ2-3 | TRBV7-6 | TRBD1 | TGTGCCAGCAGCTTAGTCGGAGAGGTCAGGGGGCCTGATACGCAGTATTTT | CASSLVGEVRGPDTQYF
many | TRBJ1-1 | TRBV30 | . | TGTGCCTGGAGGGCCGTAGAAGCTTTCTTT | CAWRAVEAFF
. | TRBJ2-1 | TRBV2 | . | TGTGCCAGCAGTGTGTTCAATGAGCAGTTCTTC | CASSVFNEQFF
many | TRBJ2-1 | TRBV5-1 | TRBD1 | TGCGCCAGCAGCTTTGCGCGGACAGGAAGGCAGTTCTTC | CASSFARTGRQFF
many | TRBJ2-7 | TRBV6-6 | . | TGTGCCAGCAGTGATACGGGACCCTCCAACGAGCAGTACTTC | CASSDTGPSNEQYF
many | TRBJ2-5 | TRBV7-7 | TRBD2 | TGTGCTAGCAGCTTAGTTGGGGAGGGGAAGACCCAGTACTTC | CASSLVGEGKTQYF
medium-sized | TRBJ2-7 | TRBV10-3 | . | TGTGCCATCAGCTTAAACCCGCGCGCAGTGAAAACCTACGAGCAGTACTTC | CAISLNPRAVKTYEQYF
few | TRBJ2-1 | TRBV7-2 | . | TGTGCCAGCAGCTTAGACGGAGGGGTTAATGAGCAGTTCTTC | CASSLDGGVNEQFF
many | TRBJ2-4 | TRBV12-3/TRBV12-4 | TRBD2 | TGTGCCAGCAGGCTAGCGGGGGTGAACATTCAGTACTTC | CASRLAGVNIQYF
many | TRBJ2-3 | TRBV11-2 | . | TGTGCCAGCAGCTTAATGGGCGGAACCACAGATACGCAGTATTTT | CASSLMGGTTDTQYF
medium-sized | TRBJ2-1 | TRBV12-3/TRBV12-4 | TRBD1 | TGTGCCAGCAGTTTCAGAGGGACAGTGGGCAATGAGCAGTTCTTC | CASSFRGTVGNEQFF
many | TRBJ2-1 | TRBV4-1 | . | TGCGCCAGCAGCCAAGCAGAGAGCTCCTACAATGAGCAGTTCTTC | CASSQAESSYNEQFF
. | TRBJ1-1 | TRBV7-3 | . | TGTGCCAGCAGCCCGTCCGGGGGAGACACTGAAGCTTTCTTT | CASSPSGGDTEAFF
many | TRBJ2-5 | TRBV9 | . | TGTGCCAGCAGCGTAGTGGGCAGGGGTGAAGAGACCCAGTACTTC | CASSVVGRGEETQYF
few | TRBJ2-1 | TRBV5-1 | . | TGCGCCAGCAGCTTGCCTCCAGAGTGGAGCTCCTACAATGAGCAGTTCTTC | CASSLPPEWSSYNEQFF
once | TRBJ2-1 | TRBV10-3 | . | TGTGCCATCAGTGAGTCGGACAGACTCAATGAGCAGTTCTTC | CAISESDRLNEQFF
many | TRBJ2-3 | TRBV27 | TRBD2 | TGTGCCAGCAGCCGACTAGCGGGGGGTGGAACAGATACGCAGTATTTT | CASSRLAGGGTDTQYF
many | TRBJ2-5 | TRBV29-1 | TRBD1 | TGCAGCGTTGAAGACCCGCAGACCAGGGGGCAAGAGACCCAGTACTTC | CSVEDPQTRGQETQYF
many | TRBJ1-2 | TRBV20-1 | TRBD1 | TGCAGTGCCGAGAAAAGACAGGGATCTTATGGCTACACCTTC | CSAEKRQGSYGYTF
many | TRBJ1-2 | TRBV20-1 | . | TGCAGTGCTAGAGATCTGCAGCAGATTAACTATGGCTACACCTTC | CSARDLQQINYGYTF
many | TRBJ2-3 | TRBV6-5 | TRBD2 | TGTGCCAGCAGACAACGACTAGCGGGAGATACGCAGTATTTT | CASRQRLAGDTQYF
many | TRBJ2-3 | TRBV20-1 | TRBD1 | TGCAGTGTCCCGGGACAGGGGGCTACAGATACGCAGTATTTT | CSVPGQGATDTQYF
many | TRBJ1-5 | TRBV15 | . | TGTGCCACCAGCCCCGGGCAGGGGCGCGTCAATCAGCCCCAGCATTTT | CATSPGQGRVNQPQHF
few | TRBJ1-3 | TRBV25-1 | . | TGTGCCAGCAGCGTACATGGGGCGGGAAACACCATATATTTT | CASSVHGAGNTIYF
. | TRBJ2-3 | TRBV9 | . | TGTGCCAGTAGATTCACAGATACGCAGTATTTT | CASRFTDTQYF